This TCR beta chain comes out of a study of T cell repertoires in cytomegalovirus infection. Background on the study: A matching HLA type, together with CMV infection, was signaled by public TCR beta signatures. Study-wide points: What dominated the ex vivo response were HLA-C-restricted CMV-specific TCR beta clonotypes. CMV carriers with the relevant HLA were identified by cumulative public TCR beta family frequency.

Concerning this clonotype: The antigen is not known.

TCRdb independently ran MiXCR on the reads; one entry per CDR3 protein. This table holds roughly 760,000 distinct CDR3 sequences, 35% to 40% found once. The CDR3 loop spans 15 amino acids. Germline V lookup: CDR1 ENHRY, CDR2 SYGVKD. Trimming took 0 bases from V and 2 from J, leaving 8 bases between them. The chain employs TRBV10-3 and TRBJ2-1; D gene uncertain. This sequence was found in a human donor in good health (CMV status not recorded). Some clones in this sample may be carry-over from other donors' samples. The sample taken for sequencing was PBMCs. The CDR3 reads CAISESIWPYNEQFF. The CDR3 region has the DNA TGTGCCATCAGTGAGTCAATCTGGCCCTACAATGAGCAGTTCTTC.